One T cell receptor (beta chain) is described in this entry. This record belongs to a study of blood T cell repertoires in COVID-19. The wider study: Samples taken during acute and convalescent COVID-19 were collected in the United States, Italy and Spain.

V was clipped by 0 bases and J by 6 bases; unmatched bases: 5. Germline CDR1 and CDR2: MNHEY and SVGAGI. CDR3 size: 15 residues. The repertoire was sequenced with immunoSEQ multiplex PCR; TCRdb's copy has only in-frame clones and lacks some. The sample includes about 73,000 clones, about 88% seen only once; the top ten take roughly 9.6%. The chain links TRBV6-5 to TRBJ2-1; 7 nucleotides agree with TRBD1. This TCR was sampled from a man older than 75 with acute or convalescent COVID-19. Sequencing was performed on peripheral blood. The CDR3 sequence is CASSYSLRDSNEQFF. Written as DNA, the CDR3 is TGTGCCAGCAGTTACTCCCTCCGGGACAGCAATGAGCAGTTCTTC.